This record concerns one T cell receptor (beta chain) sequence. Its specificity is unknown. The CDR3 sequence is 12 residues long. Germline V gene lookup returns CDR1 MGHDK and CDR2 SYGVNS. Trimming at V came to 4 bases and at J to 15 bases, leaving 6 bases not matched to a gene. A single heparinised blood sample, averaging approximately 116 mL, was obtained per donor. Investigators reverse transcribed all isolated RNA, so they sequenced expressed TCRB transcripts. The table came from immunoSEQ multiplex PCR; TCRdb's copy has only in-frame clones and leaves some out. The sample shows 640,000 or so clones, roughly 13% of them seen only once. The data derive from a study of beta chain features in type 1 diabetes. The study, taken as a whole, reports: Sequencing of cDNA might inflate the share of cells that strongly express TCR. TCRB CDR3s from Type 1 diabetes patients were moderately but significantly shorter in all four CD4+ subsets.

V is TRBV25-1 and J is TRBJ1-4; the match to TRBD1 covers 9 bases. The source of this sequence is a man aged 18 to 30 with type 1 diabetes. The material sequenced was naive CD4+ T cells from blood. CDR3 in amino acids: CASSVTGQGMFF. Here the CDR3 DNA reads TGTGCCAGCAGTGTCACTGGACAGGGGATGTTTTTT.